These 29 T cell receptor beta chains originate from one sample sequenced in a study of blood T cell repertoires in COVID-19. The method was immunoSEQ multiplex PCR; TCRdb's version includes in-frame clones alone and lacks a portion of them. The sample lists 290,000 or so clones, approximately 91% occurring once. The sample was peripheral blood. Every receptor here comes from a woman younger than 45 with COVID-19, enrolled during active disease.

The chain is built from TRBV5-1 and TRBJ2-3; 9 nucleotides match TRBD1. The CDR3 runs to 14 residues. Per germline, CDR1 SGHRS and CDR2 YFSETQ. V lost 4 bases and J lost 3; bases outside the gene matches: 3. CDR3 sequence reads: CASSEGQGTDTQYF. The CDR3 DNA reads TGCGCCAGCAGCGAGGGACAGGGAACAGATACGCAGTATTTT. Full variable domain (rest looked up from reference TRBV5-1 and TRBJ2-3): KAGVTQTPRYLIKTRGQQVTLSCSPISGHRSVSWYQQTPGQGLQFLFEYFSETQRNKGNFPGRFSGRQFSNSRSEMNVSTLELGDSALYLCASSEGQGTDTQYFGPGTRLTVL.

The genes are TRBV18 and TRBJ2-1; D not certain. Germline loops: CDR1 KGHSH, CDR2 LQKENI. CDR3 length: 14 amino acids. Trimming shortened V by 3 bases and J by 0 bases, and 6 bases separated the two germline ends. The CDR3: CASSPIRSYNEQFF. The CDR3 DNA reads as TGTGCCAGCTCACCTATTCGCTCCTACAATGAGCAGTTCTTC. The variable domain in full, with the rest retrieved from reference TRBV18 and TRBJ2-1, is NAGVMQNPRHLVRRRGQEARLRCSPMKGHSHVYWYRQLPEEGLKFMVYLQKENIIDESGMPKERFSAEFPKEGPSILRIQQVVRGDSAAYFCASSPIRSYNEQFFGPGTRLTVL.

The chain is built from TRBV12-3 or TRBV12-4 and TRBJ1-6; tentative D call: TRBD1 (6 bases). The length of the CDR3 is 13 residues. The ends were cut back, 3 bases at V and 8 bases at J, with 8 bases in the middle. CDR3 in amino acids: CASSFKGDSPLHF. CDR3 in DNA: TGTGCCAGCAGTTTCAAGGGGGATTCACCCCTCCACTTT.

V usage is TRBV9 and J usage is TRBJ2-3; 10 bases are a match to TRBD2. This CDR3 spans 17 amino acids. Germline V gene data show CDR1 as SGDLS and CDR2 as YYNGEE. The trim removed 0 bases at V and 0 bases at J, leaving 4 bases unmatched. The CDR3 bases are TGTGCCAGCAGCGTAGGGAGAGCGGGAGGGAGCACAGATACGCAGTATTTT. As protein: CASSVGRAGGSTDTQYF.

The chain couples TRBV30 to TRBJ1-2; 11 bases are shared with TRBD1. Per the germline V gene, CDR1 is GTSNPN and CDR2 is SVGIG (reference sequence). This CDR3 contains 13 residues. With 3 bases clipped from V and 7 bases from J, the junction kept 4 bases outside the gene matches. The CDR3 region is CAWRDRGHIGYTF. The CDR3 DNA sequence: TGTGCCTGGAGGGACAGGGGGCATATTGGCTACACCTTC.

The rearrangement uses TRBV7-2 and TRBJ1-1; no definite D call. Trimming removed 3 bases from V and 6 bases from J, with 5 bases in between. The CDR3 spans 11 residues. From germline, CDR1 is SGHTA and CDR2 FQGNSA. The DNA of the CDR3 is TGTGCCAGCAGCTTCCCGGCTGAAGCTTTCTTT. It specifies CASSFPAEAFF. The whole variable domain, remainder taken from reference TRBV7-2 and TRBJ1-1, is GAGVSQSPSNKVTEKGKDVELRCDPISGHTALYWYRQSLGQGLEFLIYFQGNSAPDKSGLPSDRFSAERTGGSVSTLTIQRTQQEDSAVYLCASSFPAEAFFGQGTRLTVV.

The chain employs TRBV5-1 and TRBJ2-3; 12 positions match TRBD1. The germline V gene has CDR1 SGHRS and CDR2 YFSETQ. This CDR3 is built from 16 residues. The V segment lost 4 bases and the J segment 0 bases; nucleotides outside the gene matches: 3. DNA for the CDR3: TGCGCCAGCAGCGACGGGACAGGGGGCAGCACAGATACGCAGTATTTT. The encoded protein is CASSDGTGGSTDTQYF.

The chain employs TRBV3-1 (or the pseudogene TRBV3-2) and TRBJ1-1, with D perhaps matching TRBD1 (6 bases). Germline CDR1 is LGHDT and CDR2 is YNNKEL (reference sequence). V lost 6 bases and J 12 bases, leaving 17 bases between the germline ends. This CDR3 region has 12 residues. For the CDR3, the DNA is TGTGCCAGCAGGTCAACAGGGCGGGAGTCTTTCTTT. It is translated as CASRSTGRESFF.

This clone was seen once. The chain has TRBV7-8 and TRBJ1-5; a weak D match, TRBD1 (5 bases). V was cut by 2 bases and J by 2 bases, with 13 bases left in between. This CDR3 spans 16 amino acids. CDR1 and CDR2 from the germline V gene are SGHVS and FQNEAQ. DNA of the CDR3: TGTGCCAGCAGCTTAATACCGGGCAGGGGCAATCAGCCCCAGCATTTT. Protein product: CASSLIPGRGNQPQHF.

The V gene is TRBV30, the J gene TRBJ2-5; TRBD2 aligns across 7 bases. Trimming removed 0 bases from V and 4 bases from J; junction bases left unmatched: 8. The CDR3 has 15 residues. Germline loops: CDR1 GTSNPN, CDR2 SVGIG (reference sequence). CDR3: CAWSVLAGVGETQYF. CDR3 in DNA: TGTGCCTGGAGTGTACTCGCGGGAGTAGGAGAGACCCAGTACTTC.

This rearrangement joins TRBV28 to TRBJ2-1; TRBD2 matches 12 bases. With V trimmed by 6 bases and J by 7 bases, 7 bases remained unmatched. Germline values: CDR1 MDHEN, CDR2 SYDVKM. The CDR3 is made up of 15 amino acids. CDR3: CASRETSGSWNEQFF. CDR3 in DNA: TGTGCCAGCAGGGAGACTAGCGGGAGTTGGAATGAGCAGTTCTTC.

J is TRBJ1-2 and V is TRBV5-1, with D uncertain. This CDR3 is 13 amino acids long. CDR1 SGHRS and CDR2 YFSETQ come from the germline V gene. V dropped 4 bases and J dropped 4 bases, with 11 bases sitting between them. The CDR3 spells CASSPDTIYGYTF. The CDR3 DNA sequence: TGCGCCAGCAGCCCTGACACCATCTATGGCTACACCTTC.

This clone turned up a few times. V is TRBV4-2 and J is TRBJ1-2, with D possibly matching TRBD1 (5 bases). This CDR3 is built from 13 residues. CDR1 is LGHNA and CDR2 is YNFKEQ in the germline V gene. V dropped 2 bases and J dropped 7 bases, with 11 bases sitting between them. The CDR3 DNA is TGTGCCAGCAGCCAAATAGGGGATGTTGGCTACACCTTC. It codes for CASSQIGDVGYTF.

This rearrangement joins TRBV28 to TRBJ2-1; 9 bases match TRBD2. Germline V gene lookup returns CDR1 MDHEN and CDR2 SYDVKM. V lost 5 bases and J lost 7; bases outside the gene matches: 24. The CDR3 length is 20 residues. The CDR3 DNA reads TGTGCCAGCAGTCCCTCTTTTCTTACCTCCGCGGGAGGGAGGGGTAATGAGCAGTTCTTC. It encodes CASSPSFLTSAGGRGNEQFF.

This clone was seen once. This rearrangement joins TRBV6-1 to TRBJ2-2; D might be TRBD2 (5 bases). The CDR3 is made up of 15 amino acids. Germline CDR1 is MNHNS and CDR2 is SASEGT. V shed 2 bases and J shed 5 bases, with 12 bases lying between them. This CDR3 is CASSERRGWTGELFF. In DNA form, the CDR3 reads TGTGCCAGCAGTGAACGTCGGGGATGGACCGGGGAGCTGTTTTTT.

This clone was observed once. The V call is TRBV6-5, the J call TRBJ1-5; D is unclear. Germline V gene lookup returns CDR1 MNHEY and CDR2 SVGAGI. The V and J ends lost 6 bases and 7 bases respectively, with 13 bases between them. This CDR3 spans 13 amino acids. Here the CDR3 DNA reads TGTGCCAGCAGCAGACGGGGAGACCAGCCCCAGCATTTT. Amino acid sequence: CASSRRGDQPQHF.

V gene TRBV21-1 combines with J gene TRBJ2-3; TRBD2 was called by the table and not checked on the DNA. TRBV21-1 is flagged as a pseudogene. The CDR3 runs to 16 residues. The CDR3 region has the DNA TGTGCCAGCACAGGAAGTAGCGGGGTCCACACAGATACGCAGTATTTT. Amino acid sequence: CASTGSSGVHTDTQYF.

In its sample, this clone was seen once. J is TRBJ2-1 and V is TRBV6-1, with 9 bases fitting TRBD1. The germline V gene has CDR1 MNHNS and CDR2 SASEGT. Trimming removed 4 bases from V and 4 bases from J; junction bases left unmatched: 8. The CDR3 contains 16 residues. CDR3 protein: CASSGGGTGRYNEQFF. CDR3 DNA: TGTGCCAGCAGTGGCGGTGGGACAGGGAGGTACAATGAGCAGTTCTTC.

This rearrangement joins TRBV28 to TRBJ1-2, with TRBD1 matching over 9 bases. Germline values: CDR1 MDHEN, CDR2 SYDVKM. After removal of 4 bases from V and 7 bases from J, the junction contained 7 bases not matched to a gene. The length of the CDR3 is 14 residues. The CDR3 protein is CASSYHRGQGGYTF. Written as DNA, the CDR3 is TGTGCCAGCAGTTACCACAGGGGGCAGGGTGGCTACACCTTC.

The chain joins TRBV6-5 to TRBJ1-1; unclear D gene. The germline gives CDR1 MNHEY, CDR2 SVGAGI. The CDR3 has 14 amino acids. The germline V and J ends were trimmed by 2 bases and 1 base, with 8 bases remaining between them. The CDR3 spells CASSYVRGNTEAFF. In DNA form, the CDR3 reads TGTGCCAGCAGTTACGTCCGGGGGAACACTGAAGCTTTCTTT.

The chain uses TRBV11-2 and TRBJ2-7, with D tentatively TRBD1 (6 bases). This CDR3 contains 17 residues. The germline V and J ends were trimmed by 3 bases and 0 bases, with 18 bases remaining between them. Per the germline V gene, CDR1 is SGHAT and CDR2 is FQNNGV. The CDR3 DNA reads TGTGCCAGCAGCTTCCTCTTAAACAGGGAAGGCTCCTACGAGCAGTACTTC. Translating it yields CASSFLLNREGSYEQYF.

The chain recombines TRBV5-1 with TRBJ1-4; D call uncertain. V gave up 5 bases and J gave up 8 bases, with 19 bases separating them. This CDR3 comprises 15 residues. CDR1 is SGHRS and CDR2 is YFSETQ in the germline V gene. In DNA form, the CDR3 reads TGCGCCAGCAGGGAATTGAGGGCTGAGAACGAAAAACTGTTTTTT. Encoded protein: CASRELRAENEKLFF.

The chain is built from TRBV4-2 and TRBJ1-4, with 7 bases identical to TRBD1. Germline V gene sequence: CDR1 LGHNA, CDR2 YNFKEQ. This CDR3 is 15 amino acids long. The V and J ends lost 1 base and 8 bases, in that order; junction bases with no gene match: 7. CDR3 in DNA: TGTGCCAGCAGCCAAGGACAGGGAGGAGGCGAAAAACTGTTTTTT. Amino acids: CASSQGQGGGEKLFF.

The CDR3 region has the DNA TGTGCCAGCAGCTTAGATAGGGGCCAAGAGACCCAGTACTTC. This sequence encodes CASSLDRGQETQYF. The chain employs TRBV7-2 and TRBJ2-5; maybe TRBD1 (5 bases). CDR1 and CDR2 from the germline V gene are SGHTA and FQGNSA. V was pared by 1 base and J by 1 base, with 7 bases between. This CDR3 is 14 amino acids long.

The chain links TRBV12-1 to TRBJ1-1; the D call TRBD1 from the table was never checked on the DNA. TRBV12-1 is labeled a pseudogene. This CDR3 comprises 16 residues. The CDR3 reads CASSFDPGQEDTEAFF. Written as DNA, the CDR3 is TGTGCCAGCAGCTTTGATCCGGGACAGGAGGACACTGAAGCTTTCTTT.

The J gene is TRBJ2-7, the V gene TRBV6-5; 8 bases map to TRBD1. The CDR3 consists of 15 residues. Per the germline V gene, CDR1 is MNHEY and CDR2 is SVGAGI. J gave up 0 bases and V 8 bases, and 9 bases lay outside the gene matches. The CDR3 is CASGETGASSYEQYF. Written as DNA, the CDR3 is TGTGCCAGCGGGGAGACAGGGGCCAGCTCCTACGAGCAGTACTTC.

This chain connects TRBV6-6 to TRBJ1-1; TRBD1 is a possible D gene (5 bases). V gave up 4 bases and J gave up 4 bases, with 10 bases separating them. Germline CDR1 is MNHNY and CDR2 is SVGAGI (reference sequence). The CDR3 extends over 13 amino acids. The CDR3 region has the DNA TGTGCCAGCAGTTGGGGCGGGGCCACTGAAGCTTTCTTT. Translation gives CASSWGGATEAFF.

This chain connects TRBV5-4 to TRBJ2-2; 7 bases are shared with TRBD1. The J segment lost 4 bases and the V segment lost 0 bases, leaving 6 bases of the junction unmatched. Germline CDR1 is SGHNT and CDR2 is YYREEE (reference sequence). The CDR3 sequence is 16 residues long. The CDR3, as DNA: TGTGCCAGCAGCTTGGACACAGGGGCGAGCACCGGGGAGCTGTTTTTT. The encoded protein is CASSLDTGASTGELFF.

The V gene is TRBV7-3, the J gene TRBJ2-7, with D possibly being TRBD2 (6 bases). CDR3 length equals 14 residues. Germline loops: CDR1 SGHTA, CDR2 FQGTGA. Trimming left V 4 bases short and J 0 bases short, with 10 bases between. The CDR3 region is CASSSSGSSYEQYF. In DNA, the CDR3 is TGTGCCAGCAGCTCGTCCGGGAGCTCCTACGAGCAGTACTTC.